This T cell receptor (beta chain) was found in a study of spatial heterogeneity in lung cancer. Study as a whole: Detected beta-chain sequences consistently exceeded alpha-chain sequences.

This clonotype is judged medium-sized. The target antigen is unknown. Noted time point: sample taken at primary tumor resection. The donors, fewer than 95 patients with untreated early-stage non-small cell lung cancer, provided the samples. TCRdb reprocessed the 5' RACE reads via MiXCR and lists one record per CDR3 protein. The sample has roughly 6,000 distinct CDR3 sequences; roughly 15% are singletons. Findings of the study overall: Expanded alpha and beta TCR counts within tumors tracked tumor mutation counts.

The CDR3 loop spans 16 amino acids. Germline V gene sequence: CDR1 KGHSH, CDR2 LQKENI. V was trimmed by 0 bases and J by 4 bases, leaving 15 bases between them. The clonotype comes from a male donor with early-stage non-small cell lung cancer. Sequences were derived from lung tumor tissue, sampled at surgery. The chain carries TRBV18 and TRBJ1-1; D is ambiguous. This chain's CDR3 is CASSPPLREEGTEAFF. DNA for the CDR3: TGTGCCAGCTCACCACCTCTGAGGGAGGAGGGCACTGAAGCTTTCTTT.